A single T cell receptor beta chain is shown here with its context. The entry originates in a study of shared clonotypes between healthy human individuals. This CDR3 spans 16 amino acids. Germline CDR1 reads SGDLS; CDR2 reads YYNGEE. V lost 3 bases, J lost 0 bases, and 7 bases stayed unmatched. Some clones are missing from TCRdb's copy, which holds only in-frame ones; the method was immunoSEQ multiplex PCR. The data show approximately 2,300,000 clones, around 90% seen once. The chain couples TRBV9 to TRBJ2-3; 7 bases agree with TRBD1. The sequence was obtained from a man younger than 30 in good health. Some clones in this sample may be carry-over from other donors' samples. The sequenced material came from naive CD4+ T cells from PBMCs. Described subset: CD45RA+ positively selected. The CDR3 DNA sequence: TGTGCCAGCAGCGCAAACAGGGGAATGAGCACAGATACGCAGTATTTT. It translates to CASSANRGMSTDTQYF.